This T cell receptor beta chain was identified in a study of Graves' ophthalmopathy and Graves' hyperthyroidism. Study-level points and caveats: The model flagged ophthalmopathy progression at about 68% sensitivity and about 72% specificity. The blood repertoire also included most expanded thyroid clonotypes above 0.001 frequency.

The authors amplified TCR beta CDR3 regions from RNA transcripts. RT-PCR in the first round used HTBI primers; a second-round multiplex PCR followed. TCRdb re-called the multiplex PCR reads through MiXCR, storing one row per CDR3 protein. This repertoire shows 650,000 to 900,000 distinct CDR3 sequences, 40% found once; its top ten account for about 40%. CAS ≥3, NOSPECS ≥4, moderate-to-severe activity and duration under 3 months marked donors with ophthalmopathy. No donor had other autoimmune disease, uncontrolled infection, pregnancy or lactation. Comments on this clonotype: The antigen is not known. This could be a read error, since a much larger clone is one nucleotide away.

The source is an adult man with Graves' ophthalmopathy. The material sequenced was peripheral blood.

The CDR3 DNA reads as TGTGCCACCTCCGAGGGAACTAACTATGGCTACGCCTTC. Protein: CATSEGTNYGYAF. The chain has TRBV2 and TRBJ1-2; D gene unclear. CDR1 is SNHLY, CDR2 FYNNEI, per germline. The CDR3 spans 13 residues.